A selection of T cell receptor beta chains follows, all from one sample in a study of T cell responses to AZD1222 COVID-19 vaccine. The repertoire was sequenced with immunoSEQ multiplex PCR; TCRdb's copy has only in-frame clones and lacks some. The sample lists approximately 120,000 clones, approximately 88% occurring once. The starting material was peripheral blood, obtained on day 0 of AZD1222 vaccination. The receptors come from an adult in good health. The CDR3 runs from the conserved cysteine through the conserved F or W. D genes are given only for firm matches. Some rows have no size entry. The others give once, few or many, or a class for an expanded clone.

J gene	D gene	clone size	V gene	CDR3 protein	CDR3 DNA
TRBJ1-1	.	.	TRBV6-2/TRBV6-3	CASSYRPGEAFF	TGTGCCAGCAGTTACAGGCCAGGGGAAGCTTTCTTT
TRBJ2-2	.	.	TRBV2	CASSSGRGDMSTGELFF	TGTGCCAGCAGCAGTGGGAGGGGGGACATGAGCACCGGGGAGCTGTTTTTT
TRBJ1-2	TRBD1	.	TRBV5-5	CASSLAVTGDYGYTF	TGTGCCAGCAGCTTGGCGGTAACAGGGGACTATGGCTACACCTTC
TRBJ1-1	.	.	TRBV2	CASTRIGGTEAFF	TGTGCCAGCACCCGGATAGGCGGCACTGAAGCTTTCTTT
TRBJ2-7	.	.	TRBV7-2	CASSLGVSGIPFSYEQYF	TGTGCCAGCAGCTTAGGCGTTAGCGGAATTCCCTTTTCCTACGAGCAGTACTTC
TRBJ1-1	.	.	TRBV30	CAWRNGGSTEAFF	TGTGCCTGGAGAAATGGGGGGTCCACTGAAGCTTTCTTT
TRBJ1-6	.	.	TRBV7-8	CASSLTPGSNSPLHF	TGTGCCAGCAGCTTAACACCAGGGAGTAATTCACCCCTCCACTTT
TRBJ2-2	TRBD2	.	TRBV7-9	CASSLGPGLAPTGELFF	TGTGCCAGCAGCTTAGGACCCGGACTAGCGCCCACCGGGGAGCTGTTTTTT
TRBJ1-2	TRBD1	.	TRBV24-1	CATSDAITGGASYTF	TGTGCCACCAGTGACGCTATCACAGGGGGCGCGAGCTACACCTTC
TRBJ1-1	.	few	TRBV7-2	CASSPRGGTEAFF	TGTGCCAGCAGCCCAAGGGGGGGCACTGAAGCTTTCTTT
TRBJ2-7	.	.	TRBV6-5	CASTRERQFNEQYF	TGTGCCAGCACCCGGGAACGACAGTTCAACGAGCAGTACTTC
TRBJ2-5	TRBD2	once	TRBV12-3/TRBV12-4	CASSPRGGETQYF	TGTGCCAGCAGTCCTCGGGGGGGAGAGACCCAGTACTTC
TRBJ2-3	TRBD2	.	TRBV11-2	CASSLGLAERTDTQYF	TGTGCCAGCAGCTTAGGGCTAGCGGAACGCACAGATACGCAGTATTTT
TRBJ1-2	TRBD1	.	TRBV24-1	CATSETGLGYTF	TGTGCCACCAGTGAGACAGGGCTGGGCTACACCTTC
TRBJ2-7	.	.	TRBV5-6	CASSYRDDNEQYF	TGTGCCAGCAGCTACCGGGACGATAACGAACAGTACTTC
TRBJ1-6	.	.	TRBV18	CASSLTGFNSPLHF	TGTGCCAGCTCGCTCACAGGGTTCAATTCACCCCTCCACTTT
TRBJ2-7	.	.	TRBV2	CASSGSGTTVRAYEQYF	TGTGCCAGCAGTGGATCCGGGACAACGGTCCGGGCCTACGAGCAGTACTTC
TRBJ1-1	TRBD1	.	TRBV20-1	CSASGTGGRVNTEAFF	TGCAGTGCTAGTGGGACAGGGGGCAGAGTGAACACTGAAGCTTTCTTT
TRBJ1-5	.	few	TRBV12-3/TRBV12-4	CASSNQLNQPQHF	TGTGCCAGCAGCAATCAGCTAAATCAGCCCCAGCATTTT
TRBJ1-2	.	.	TRBV19	CASSIEHRLTIGYTF	TGTGCCAGTAGTATAGAACACAGATTAACTATCGGCTACACCTTC
TRBJ1-5	.	.	TRBV18	CASSPTRNQPQHF	TGTGCCAGCTCACCTACCCGAAATCAGCCCCAGCATTTT
TRBJ1-2	.	.	TRBV7-2	CASSLVVGDYGYTF	TGTGCCAGCAGCTTAGTAGTGGGGGACTATGGCTACACCTTC
TRBJ2-7	.	.	TRBV28	CASSSRGYEQYF	TGTGCCAGCTCGAGCAGGGGATACGAGCAGTACTTC
TRBJ2-1	.	.	TRBV10-2	CASGVGSYNEQFF	TGCGCCAGCGGTGTAGGGAGCTACAATGAGCAGTTCTTC
TRBJ2-1	.	.	TRBV7-2	CASSPQGLGYNEQFF	TGTGCCAGCAGCCCACAGGGATTGGGGTACAATGAGCAGTTCTTC
TRBJ2-3	TRBD2	.	TRBV4-3	CASSPETSGGADTQYF	TGCGCCAGCAGCCCCGAGACTAGCGGGGGGGCGGATACGCAGTATTTT
TRBJ1-1	TRBD1	.	TRBV4-3	CASSQSPRQGEAFF	TGCGCCAGCAGCCAATCCCCCAGACAGGGAGAAGCTTTCTTT
TRBJ2-2	.	.	TRBV3-1/TRBV3-2	CASSHWGRDTGELFF	TGTGCCAGCAGCCACTGGGGACGGGACACCGGGGAGCTGTTTTTT
TRBJ2-2	.	.	TRBV28	CASRAVNTGELFF	TGTGCCAGCAGGGCAGTGAACACCGGGGAGCTGTTTTTT
TRBJ1-6	TRBD1	.	TRBV13	CASSSYRGMNNSPLHF	TGTGCCAGCAGCTCTTACAGGGGTATGAATAATTCACCCCTCCACTTT
TRBJ1-1	.	.	TRBV19	CASSMGAGNTEAFF	TGTGCCAGTAGTATGGGGGCAGGGAACACTGAAGCTTTCTTT
TRBJ1-2	.	.	TRBV5-4	CASSLNRFNYGYTF	TGTGCCAGCAGCTTAAATCGATTTAACTATGGCTACACCTTC
TRBJ1-3	.	.	TRBV15	CATSRSRGPGNTIYF	TGTGCCACCAGCAGATCCCGCGGCCCGGGAAACACCATATATTTT
TRBJ1-4	.	.	TRBV2	CASSNAWTEKLFF	TGTGCCAGCAGCAACGCCTGGACAGAAAAACTGTTTTTT
TRBJ1-3	.	.	TRBV9	CASSSSTGRLSGNTIYF	TGTGCCAGCAGCTCCTCTACCGGCCGGCTCTCTGGAAACACCATATATTTT
TRBJ1-5	.	.	TRBV6-5	CASSSLQGSNQPQHF	TGTGCCAGCAGTTCCCTGCAGGGTAGCAATCAGCCCCAGCATTTT
TRBJ1-4	.	.	TRBV5-1	CASSLAPDPATNEKLFF	TGCGCCAGCAGCTTGGCACCCGACCCTGCAACTAATGAAAAACTGTTTTTT
TRBJ1-2	.	.	TRBV5-1	CASSLIQGLRDGYTF	TGCGCCAGCAGCTTGATCCAGGGATTACGGGATGGCTACACCTTC
TRBJ1-1	TRBD1	.	TRBV12-3/TRBV12-4	CASSFGTGAFF	TGTGCCAGCAGTTTTGGGACAGGAGCTTTCTTT
TRBJ2-7	TRBD2	.	TRBV7-2	CASSFDWGGVYEQYF	TGTGCCAGCAGCTTCGACTGGGGAGGGGTCTACGAGCAGTACTTC
TRBJ1-3	.	.	TRBV5-1	CASSDGGLGHLYF	TGCGCCAGCAGTGACGGGGGTCTGGGTCACTTATATTTT
TRBJ2-5	TRBD2	.	TRBV6-5	CASSSGDLRAQYF	TGTGCCAGCAGCAGCGGGGACCTTAGGGCCCAGTACTTC
TRBJ2-7	TRBD1	.	TRBV5-8	CASSLTGGAYEQYF	TGTGCCAGCAGCTTGACAGGGGGAGCGTACGAGCAGTACTTC
TRBJ1-5	.	.	TRBV21-1	CASRWDRGHNQPQHF	TGTGCCAGCAGATGGGACAGGGGGCACAATCAGCCCCAGCATTTT
TRBJ1-5	.	.	TRBV6-4	CASSRGENQPQHF	TGTGCCAGCAGTAGGGGGGAGAATCAGCCCCAGCATTTT
TRBJ2-5	.	once	TRBV10-2	CASSENTARETQYF	TGCGCCAGCAGTGAAAATACTGCCCGGGAGACCCAGTACTTC
TRBJ2-7	TRBD1	.	TRBV28	CASSSTGTNYEQYF	TGTGCCAGCAGTTCGACAGGGACGAACTACGAGCAGTACTTC
TRBJ2-5	.	once	TRBV30	CAWELGQTQYF	TGTGCCTGGGAACTAGGACAGACCCAGTACTTC
TRBJ1-1	TRBD1	.	TRBV12-3/TRBV12-4	CASSRRDRGQAFF	TGTGCCAGCAGCCGCCGGGACAGGGGGCAAGCTTTCTTT
TRBJ2-2	.	.	TRBV12-3/TRBV12-4	CASRLGVTGELFF	TGTGCCAGCAGACTGGGGGTAACCGGGGAGCTGTTTTTT
TRBJ1-5	.	.	TRBV10-3	CAISELRQPQHF	TGTGCCATCAGTGAGTTACGACAGCCCCAGCATTTT
TRBJ1-1	.	.	TRBV4-2	CASSTATSNTEAFF	TGTGCCAGCAGCACGGCGACCTCGAACACTGAAGCTTTCTTT
TRBJ1-2	.	.	TRBV11-2	CASSRGLNYGYTF	TGTGCCAGCAGCCGAGGACTTAACTATGGCTACACCTTC
TRBJ1-5	TRBD1	.	TRBV19	CASSRSRDRVLWPQHF	TGTGCCAGTAGTAGAAGCCGGGACAGGGTGTTATGGCCCCAGCATTTT